The TCR beta chain under discussion was sequenced for a study of beta chain features in type 1 diabetes. The germline V gene encodes CDR1 SGDLS and CDR2 YYNGEE. This CDR3 is 14 amino acids long. Deletions cut 2 bases from V and 4 bases from J, with 9 bases between. Staining for CD45RO/CCR7/CD25/CD127/CD95/CD27 allowed sorting of CD4+ naive, central memory, regulatory and stem cell-like memory cells. Expressed TCRB transcripts were sequenced because the entire RNA isolate underwent reverse transcription. Measured with immunoSEQ multiplex PCR; TCRdb has only the in-frame clones, and not every one. Of hundreds of thousands of clones listed, around 15% were seen once; the top ten hold roughly 0.098%.

This TCR derives from a man aged 18 to 30 in good health. Sequencing was performed on naive CD4+ T cells from blood. V gene TRBV9 combines with J gene TRBJ1-4; a possible D gene is TRBD1 (6 bases). The CDR3 sequence: CASSVGQINEKLFF. The CDR3 region has the DNA TGTGCCAGCAGCGTGGGACAAATTAATGAAAAACTGTTTTTT.